A single sample gave rise to the 18 T cell receptor beta chains below, sequenced in a study of T cell clonality in common variable immunodeficiency. TCRdb's table, derived via immunoSEQ multiplex PCR, lists solely in-frame clones and lacks some. The sample gives 30,000 to 40,000 clones, none seen only once, and the top ten clones hold 28%. Study outcomes and limitations: Reportedly, TCR beta sequences from common variable immunodeficiency showed fewer deletions and N-nucleotide insertions.

Antigens of these TCRs are unknown. What was sequenced was peripheral blood mononuclear cells. The receptor source for this set is a human donor with common variable immunodeficiency.

Turning to this clone: The CDR3 end falls 3 residues outside the read, so it is completed with the germline J gene. The chain links TRBV30 to TRBJ1-3; 7 bases map to TRBD1. The CDR3 spans 14 residues. Looked up from germline, CDR1 is GTSNPN and CDR2 is SVGIG (reference sequence). Losses at the gene ends were 4 bases for V and 5 bases for J; bases not matched to a gene: 8. The DNA read from the CDR3 is TGTGCCTGGATGGGTGCACAGGGGAGAAACACC. This sequence encodes CAWMGAQGRNT. The full CDR3 sequence reads CAWMGAQGRNTIYF.

This clone was found a few times. Sequencing ends 3 residues short of the CDR3 end; the germline J gene provides the rest. This rearrangement joins TRBV20-1 to TRBJ1-5, with D possibly TRBD1 on 6 matching bases. The length of the CDR3 is 15 residues. Germline V gene data show CDR1 as DFQATT and CDR2 as SNEGSKA (reference sequence). The V and J ends lost 0 bases and 4 bases respectively, with 13 bases between them. The CDR3 DNA, read in part, is TGCAGTGCTAGAGATTTTGGGCAGGGGAATCAGCCC. This encodes CSARDFGQGNQP. The whole CDR3 region reads CSARDFGQGNQPQHF.

This clone was seen repeatedly, ten times or more. Sequencing ends 3 residues short of the CDR3 end; the germline J gene provides the rest. The genes are TRBV7-2 and TRBJ2-2; D possibly corresponds to TRBD2 (7 bases). The V and J ends lost 3 bases and 4 bases respectively, with 12 bases between them. The CDR3 totals 15 residues. CDR1 is SGHTA, CDR2 FQGNSA, per germline. Partial CDR3 DNA: TGTGCCAGCAGCTTCGGGGGGCCGAGCACCGGGGAG. The encoded protein is CASSFGGPSTGE. The full CDR3 reads CASSFGGPSTGELFF. The full variable domain, with the rest looked up from reference TRBV7-2 and TRBJ2-2, is GAGVSQSPSNKVTEKGKDVELRCDPISGHTALYWYRQSLGQGLEFLIYFQGNSAPDKSGLPSDRFSAERTGGSVSTLTIQRTQQEDSAVYLCASSFGGPSTGELFFGEGSRLTVL.

This clone was seen a few times. The read falls 3 residues short of the CDR3 end, and the missing part is taken from the germline J gene. The chain carries TRBV7-9 and TRBJ2-1, with D perhaps TRBD2 (6 bases). This CDR3 spans 14 amino acids. Germline CDR1 is SEHNR and CDR2 is FQNEAQ (reference sequence). V was shortened by 10 bases and J by 8 bases, with 21 bases between the two germline ends. Here the CDR3 reads CATQLLTSDDEQFF. The CDR3 DNA, read in part, is TGTGCCACCCAGCTATTGACTAGTGATGATGAG. The variable domain in full, completed from reference TRBV7-9 and TRBJ2-1, reads DTGVSQNPRHKITKRGQNVTFRCDPISEHNRLYWYRQTLGQGPEFLTYFQNEAQLEKSRLLSDRFSAERPKGSFSTLEIQRTEQGDSAMYLCATQLLTSDDEQFFGPGTRLTVL.

This clone was counted only a few times. Read data end 3 residues before the CDR3 end; the end is taken from the germline J gene. The chain recombines TRBV20-1 with TRBJ1-4; weak D call: TRBD1 (6 bases). The CDR3 loop spans 14 amino acids. With 6 bases removed from V and 7 bases from J, the gap between germline ends came to 18 bases. CDR1 and CDR2 (germline): DFQATT, SNEGSKA (reference sequence). The sequenced part of the CDR3 DNA is TGCAGTGCGTGGAGTGGGGGCGGGGGTGAAAAA. Encoded protein: CSAWSGGGGEK. The complete CDR3 protein is CSAWSGGGGEKLFF.

This clone was observed a few times. The read ends 3 residues early relative to the CDR3; the germline J gene fills the gap. The V call is TRBV18, the J call TRBJ2-7; weak D call: TRBD1 (5 bases). Deletions cut 4 bases from V and 4 bases from J, with 11 bases between. The CDR3 sequence is 13 residues long. Germline V gene data show CDR1 as KGHSH and CDR2 as LQKENI. Here the CDR3 reads CASSQQGIYEQYF. The sequenced CDR3 bases are TGTGCCAGCTCACAGCAGGGTATTTACGAG.

This clone was observed a few times. The read gets to within 3 residues of the CDR3 end, and the germline J gene fills in the rest. The chain has TRBV5-1 and TRBJ2-5; 9 nucleotides match TRBD1. This CDR3 comprises 14 residues. With V trimmed by 4 bases and J by 2 bases, 3 bases remained unmatched. The V gene's germline CDR1 is SGHRS and CDR2 YFSETQ. The part of the CDR3 DNA that was read is TGCGCCAGCAGCCCGGACAGGGGTCAAGAGACC. Protein: CASSPDRGQET. The complete CDR3 protein is CASSPDRGQETQYF. The whole variable domain, remainder taken from reference TRBV5-1 and TRBJ2-5, is KAGVTQTPRYLIKTRGQQVTLSCSPISGHRSVSWYQQTPGQGLQFLFEYFSETQRNKGNFPGRFSGRQFSNSRSEMNVSTLELGDSALYLCASSPDRGQETQYFGPGTRLLVL.

This clone showed up many times. The CDR3 extends 3 residues past the end of the read, so its final part is completed from the germline J gene. This sequence joins TRBV28 and TRBJ1-1; D uncertain. CDR3 size: 13 residues. CDR1 and CDR2 from the germline V gene are MDHEN and SYDVKM. V lost 3 bases and J 2 bases, leaving 7 bases between the germline ends. The CDR3 reads CASSLRVNTEAFF. CDR3 DNA, as far as it was read: TGTGCCAGCAGTTTGAGGGTCAACACTGAA. The entire variable domain, with the rest obtained from reference TRBV28 and TRBJ1-1, is as follows: DVKVTQSSRYLVKRTGEKVFLECVQDMDHENMFWYRQDPGLGLRLIYFSYDVKMKEKGDIPEGYSVSREKKERFSLILESASTNQTSMYLCASSLRVNTEAFFGQGTRLTVV.

CDR3 bases read: TGTGCCAGTAGTCGACAGGGATTGAACACTGAA. It specifies CASSRQGLNTE. The CDR3 in full is CASSRQGLNTEAFF. The chain is built from TRBV19 and TRBJ1-1; TRBD1 matches at 7 bases. The sequence runs out 3 residues before the end of the CDR3; the remainder is reconstructed from the germline J gene. Per the germline V gene, CDR1 is LNHDA and CDR2 is SQIVND (reference sequence). CDR3 length: 14 residues. With V trimmed by 5 bases and J by 0 bases, 3 bases remained unmatched.

To note about this clone: The read ends 3 residues before the CDR3 terminus; that terminus is restored from the germline J gene. V is TRBV10-2 and J is TRBJ1-2, with 7 positions matching TRBD1. Germline CDR1 is WSHSY and CDR2 is SAAADI. V lost 7 bases, J lost 0 bases, and 8 bases stayed unmatched. CDR3 length equals 15 residues. The sequenced part of the CDR3 DNA is TGCGCCAGCACCGAGGACAGGCGAGCTAACTATGGC. Translating gives CASTEDRRANYG. In full, the CDR3 reads CASTEDRRANYGYTF.

Judged by abundance, this clone is medium-sized. The sequence runs out 3 residues before the end of the CDR3; the remainder is reconstructed from the germline J gene. The genes are TRBV5-4 and TRBJ2-7; D possibly corresponds to TRBD1 (6 bases). The CDR3 runs 14 residues. Trimming left V 4 bases short and J 6 bases short, with 17 bases between. Germline CDR1 is SGHNT and CDR2 is YYREEE (reference sequence). CDR3 protein: CASSPTGSPREQYF. The covered CDR3 bases are TGTGCCAGCAGCCCAACAGGGTCGCCACGCGAG.

As to this clone: The read terminates 3 residues ahead of where the CDR3 ends, so the germline J gene completes it. The V gene is TRBV10-2, the J gene TRBJ2-2; TRBD2 agrees at 12 bases. J was trimmed by 6 bases and V by 6 bases; bases with no gene match: 8. Germline CDR1 WSHSY, CDR2 SAAADI. The CDR3 is 16 residues long. The CDR3 bases that were read are TGCGCCAGCAGATCCGGACTAGCGGGGCTCTCCGGGGAG. Encoded protein: CASRSGLAGLSGE. The whole CDR3 region reads CASRSGLAGLSGELFF.

In its sample, this clone was seen a few times. The read ends 3 residues before the CDR3 terminus; that terminus is restored from the germline J gene. The V gene is TRBV7-2, the J gene TRBJ1-5, with D perhaps matching TRBD1 (6 bases). There are 14 residues in the CDR3. CDR1 SGHTA and CDR2 FQGNSA come from the germline V gene. Deletions cut 4 bases from V and 2 bases from J, with 9 bases between. CDR3 amino acids: CASSSRQGNQPQHF. The DNA read from the CDR3 is TGTGCCAGCAGCTCGAGACAGGGCAATCAGCCC.

In the case of this clone: The DNA ends 3 residues before the CDR3 does, and the rest of the CDR3 is filled in from the germline J gene. The chain uses TRBV13 and TRBJ2-7; tentative D call: TRBD2 (5 bases). CDR3 length equals 18 residues. CDR1 and CDR2 (germline): PRHDT, FYEKMQ (reference sequence). With 5 bases removed from V and 3 bases from J, the gap between germline ends came to 26 bases. CDR3 region: CASSPTRTAGTTFYEQYF. The CDR3 bases that were read are TGTGCCAGCAGCCCGACACGGACTGCCGGAACTACCTTCTACGAG.

This clone showed up many times. Sequencing ends 3 residues short of the CDR3 end; the germline J gene provides the rest. The chain is built from TRBV5-4 and TRBJ2-7; 7 nucleotides agree with TRBD1. V shed 4 bases, J shed 3 bases, and the junction held 7 bases outside the gene matches. CDR1 is SGHNT, CDR2 YYREEE, per germline (reference sequence). The CDR3 extends over 14 amino acids. The sequenced part of the CDR3 DNA is TGTGCCAGCAGCCCAACAGGGGTAAGCTACGAG. As protein: CASSPTGVSYE. From start to end, the CDR3 is CASSPTGVSYEQYF.

In regard to this clone: The read ends 3 residues early relative to the CDR3; the germline J gene fills the gap. Other DNA sequences in this specimen translate into the identical CDR3. This chain connects TRBV6-2 or TRBV6-3 to TRBJ2-7, with 8 bases identical to TRBD2. Per the germline V gene, CDR1 is MNHEY and CDR2 is SVGEGT. This CDR3 is 14 amino acids long. Trimming cost V 7 bases and J 6 bases; bases outside gene matches: 11. The covered CDR3 bases are TGTGCCAGCAACCCGGGACTAGTGGTTTTCGAG. Amino acids: CASNPGLVVFE. The complete CDR3 reads CASNPGLVVFEQYF.

This clone was detected ten times or more. Sequencing ends 3 residues short of the CDR3 end; the germline J gene provides the rest. The same CDR3 also results from other DNA sequences found in this sample. This chain connects TRBV7-2 to TRBJ1-2; the match to TRBD1 covers 9 bases. After removal of 4 bases from V and 4 bases from J, the junction contained 4 bases not matched to a gene. This CDR3 region has 14 residues. The V gene's germline CDR1 is SGHTA and CDR2 FQGNSA. CDR3 bases read: TGTGCCAGCAGCTCACAGGGGGCTGGCTATGGC. Translated, it gives CASSSQGAGYG. The CDR3 in its entirety is CASSSQGAGYGYTF.

This clone has a handful of counts. The read terminates 3 residues ahead of where the CDR3 ends, so the germline J gene completes it. The J gene is TRBJ2-1, the V gene TRBV19; 11 nucleotides line up with TRBD2. The CDR3 spans 15 residues. Germline V CDR1 and CDR2: LNHDA, SQIVND (reference sequence). After removal of 5 bases from V and 8 bases from J, the junction contained 8 bases not matched to a gene. The CDR3 spells CASSPWGTSGDEQFF. The CDR3 DNA, read in part, is TGTGCCAGTAGTCCGTGGGGGACTAGCGGCGATGAG.